This T cell receptor (beta chain) was identified during a study of T cell changes during pregnancy in multiple sclerosis. V was clipped by 5 bases and J by 4 bases, with 12 bases between them. The CDR3 runs 15 residues. Germline CDR1 MGHRA, CDR2 YSYEKL. TCRdb's table, derived via immunoSEQ multiplex PCR, lists solely in-frame clones and lacks some. The sample contains tens of thousands of clones, approximately 90% of which appear only once. The receptor was isolated from a female donor in good health, enrolled as a control in a pregnancy study. Sequencing used peripheral blood, obtained in the first trimester of pregnancy. This sequence joins TRBV4-1 and TRBJ2-6; tentatively, D is TRBD1 (6 bases). In DNA form, the CDR3 reads TGCGCCAGCAGCACTCAGGGGCAAGGGGCCAACGTCCTGACTTTC. Translated, it gives CASSTQGQGANVLTF.